This T cell receptor (beta chain) was found in a study of blood T cell repertoires in COVID-19. Across the whole study: Samples representing acute and convalescent COVID-19 were sourced from the United States, Italy and Spain.

This clone was observed once. Libraries were prepared by immunoSEQ multiplex PCR; TCRdb keeps only in-frame clonotypes and omits some of them. The table has about 120,000 clones, 79% seen once. With 3 bases removed from V and 4 bases from J, the gap between germline ends came to 13 bases. The CDR3 length is 14 residues. From germline, CDR1 is SGHRS and CDR2 YFSETQ. Sequencing input: peripheral blood. The genes are TRBV5-1 and TRBJ1-1; possibly TRBD1 for D (6 bases). The sequence was collected from a man aged 35 to 55 with active or convalescent COVID-19. CDR3 nucleotide sequence: TGCGCCAGCAGCTCCAGGGGTGAGAGCACTGAAGCTTTCTTT. It is translated as CASSSRGESTEAFF. Full variable domain (missing parts from reference TRBV5-1 and TRBJ1-1): KAGVTQTPRYLIKTRGQQVTLSCSPISGHRSVSWYQQTPGQGLQFLFEYFSETQRNKGNFPGRFSGRQFSNSRSEMNVSTLELGDSALYLCASSSRGESTEAFFGQGTRLTVV.